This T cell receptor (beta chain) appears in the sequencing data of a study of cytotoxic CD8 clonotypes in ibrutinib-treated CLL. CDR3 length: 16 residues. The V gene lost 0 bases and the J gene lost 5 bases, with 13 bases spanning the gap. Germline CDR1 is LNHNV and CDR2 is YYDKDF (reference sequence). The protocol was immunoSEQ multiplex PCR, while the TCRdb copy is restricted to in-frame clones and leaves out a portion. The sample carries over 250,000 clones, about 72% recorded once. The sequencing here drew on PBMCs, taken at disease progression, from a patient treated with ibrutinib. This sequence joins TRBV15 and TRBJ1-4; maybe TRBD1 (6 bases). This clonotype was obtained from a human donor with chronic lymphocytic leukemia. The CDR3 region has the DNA TGTGCCACCAGCAGAGATACGGGACACAGAAATGAAAAACTGTTTTTT. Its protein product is CATSRDTGHRNEKLFF.